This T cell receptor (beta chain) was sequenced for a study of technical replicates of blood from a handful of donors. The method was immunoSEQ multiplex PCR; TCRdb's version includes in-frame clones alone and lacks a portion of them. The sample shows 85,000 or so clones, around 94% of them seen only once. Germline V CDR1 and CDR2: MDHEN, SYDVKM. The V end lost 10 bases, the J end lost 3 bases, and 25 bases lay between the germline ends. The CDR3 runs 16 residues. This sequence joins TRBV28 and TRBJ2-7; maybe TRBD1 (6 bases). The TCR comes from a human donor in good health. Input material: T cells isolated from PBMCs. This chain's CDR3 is CAISGLGQGLLYEQYF. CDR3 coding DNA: TGTGCCATCTCTGGTCTCGGCCAGGGGCTTCTCTACGAGCAGTACTTC. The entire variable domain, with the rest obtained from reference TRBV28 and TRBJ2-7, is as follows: DVKVTQSSRYLVKRTGEKVFLECVQDMDHENMFWYRQDPGLGLRLIYFSYDVKMKEKGDIPEGYSVSREKKERFSLILESASTNQTSMYLCAISGLGQGLLYEQYFGPGTRLTVT.